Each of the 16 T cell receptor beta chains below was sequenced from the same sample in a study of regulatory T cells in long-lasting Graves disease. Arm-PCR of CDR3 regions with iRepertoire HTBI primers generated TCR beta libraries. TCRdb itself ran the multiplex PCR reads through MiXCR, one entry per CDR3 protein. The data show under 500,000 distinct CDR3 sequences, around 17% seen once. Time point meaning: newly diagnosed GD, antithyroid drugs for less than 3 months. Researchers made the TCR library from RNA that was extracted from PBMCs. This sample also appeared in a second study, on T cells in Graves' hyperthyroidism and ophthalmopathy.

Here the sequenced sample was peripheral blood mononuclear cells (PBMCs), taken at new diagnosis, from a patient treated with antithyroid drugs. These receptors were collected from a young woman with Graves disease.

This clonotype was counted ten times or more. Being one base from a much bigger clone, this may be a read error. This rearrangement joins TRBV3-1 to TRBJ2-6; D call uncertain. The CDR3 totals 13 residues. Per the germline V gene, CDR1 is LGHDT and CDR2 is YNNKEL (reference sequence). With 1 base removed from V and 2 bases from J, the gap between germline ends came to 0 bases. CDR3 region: CASSQAGANVLTF. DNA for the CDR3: TGTGCCAGCAGCCAAGCTGGGGCCAACGTCCTGACTTTC.

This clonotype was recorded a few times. DNA for the CDR3: TGTGCCAGCAGCCCCGACGGGGACGCGAACACCGGGGAGCTGTTTTTT. Translation gives CASSPDGDANTGELFF. The chain combines TRBV11-2 with TRBJ2-2; TRBD1 or TRBD2 may be the D gene (5 bases each). CDR1 is SGHAT and CDR2 is FQNNGV in the germline V gene. Between the trimmed V and J ends, which lost 5 bases and 0 bases, there was a span of 13 bases. CDR3 length: 16 residues.

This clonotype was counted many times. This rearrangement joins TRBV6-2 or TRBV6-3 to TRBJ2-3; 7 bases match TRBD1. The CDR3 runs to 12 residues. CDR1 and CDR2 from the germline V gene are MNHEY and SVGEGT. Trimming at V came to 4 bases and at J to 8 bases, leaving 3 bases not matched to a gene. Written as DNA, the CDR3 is TGTGCCAGCAGTTTTGACAGGGTTACGCAGTATTTT. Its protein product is CASSFDRVTQYF.

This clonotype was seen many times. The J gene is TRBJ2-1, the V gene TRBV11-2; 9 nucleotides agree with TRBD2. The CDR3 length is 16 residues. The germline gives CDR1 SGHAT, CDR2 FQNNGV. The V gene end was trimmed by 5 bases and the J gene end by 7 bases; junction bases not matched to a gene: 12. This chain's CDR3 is CASSPAGWLAGNEQFF. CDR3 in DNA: TGTGCCAGCAGCCCGGCGGGGTGGCTAGCGGGAAATGAGCAGTTCTTC.

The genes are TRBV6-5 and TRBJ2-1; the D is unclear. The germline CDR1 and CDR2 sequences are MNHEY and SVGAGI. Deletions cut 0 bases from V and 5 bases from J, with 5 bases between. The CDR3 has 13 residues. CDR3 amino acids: CASSYSYHNEQFF. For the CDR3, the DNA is TGTGCCAGCAGTTACTCGTATCACAATGAGCAGTTCTTC.

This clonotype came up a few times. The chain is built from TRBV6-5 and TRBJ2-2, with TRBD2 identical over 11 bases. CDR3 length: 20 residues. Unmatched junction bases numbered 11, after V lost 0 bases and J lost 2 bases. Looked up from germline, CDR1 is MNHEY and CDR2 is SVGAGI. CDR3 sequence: CASSYSFRLAGGANTGELFF. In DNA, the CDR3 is TGTGCCAGCAGTTACTCTTTCCGGCTAGCGGGGGGAGCAAACACCGGGGAGCTGTTTTTT.

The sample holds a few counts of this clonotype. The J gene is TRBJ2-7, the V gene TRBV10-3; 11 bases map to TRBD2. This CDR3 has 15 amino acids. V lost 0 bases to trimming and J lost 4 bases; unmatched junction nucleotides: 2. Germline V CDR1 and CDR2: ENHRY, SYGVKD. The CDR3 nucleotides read TGTGCCATCAGTGAGTCTGTAGCGGGAGGGTACGAGCAGTACTTC. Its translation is CAISESVAGGYEQYF.

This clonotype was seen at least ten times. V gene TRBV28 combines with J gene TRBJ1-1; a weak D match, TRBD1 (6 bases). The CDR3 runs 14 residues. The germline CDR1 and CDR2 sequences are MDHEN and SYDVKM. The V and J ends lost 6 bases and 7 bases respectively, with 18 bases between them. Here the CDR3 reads CASRDGTLGFEAFF. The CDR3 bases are TGTGCCAGCAGAGACGGGACACTAGGGTTTGAAGCTTTCTTT. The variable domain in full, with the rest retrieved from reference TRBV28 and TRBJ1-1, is DVKVTQSSRYLVKRTGEKVFLECVQDMDHENMFWYRQDPGLGLRLIYFSYDVKMKEKGDIPEGYSVSREKKERFSLILESASTNQTSMYLCASRDGTLGFEAFFGQGTRLTVV.

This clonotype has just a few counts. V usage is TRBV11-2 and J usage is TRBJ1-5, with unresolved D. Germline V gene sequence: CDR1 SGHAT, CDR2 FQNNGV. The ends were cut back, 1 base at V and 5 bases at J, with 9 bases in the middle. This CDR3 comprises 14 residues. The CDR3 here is CASSLGAVDQPQHF. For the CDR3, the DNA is TGTGCCAGCAGCTTAGGGGCGGTGGATCAGCCCCAGCATTTT.

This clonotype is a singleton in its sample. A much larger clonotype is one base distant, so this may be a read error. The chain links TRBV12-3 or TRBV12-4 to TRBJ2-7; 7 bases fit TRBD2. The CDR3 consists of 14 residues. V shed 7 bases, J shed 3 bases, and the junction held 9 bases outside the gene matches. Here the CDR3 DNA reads TGTGCCAGCACCCACGGGGGGACTCGCTACGAGCAGTACTTC. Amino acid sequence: CASTHGGTRYEQYF.

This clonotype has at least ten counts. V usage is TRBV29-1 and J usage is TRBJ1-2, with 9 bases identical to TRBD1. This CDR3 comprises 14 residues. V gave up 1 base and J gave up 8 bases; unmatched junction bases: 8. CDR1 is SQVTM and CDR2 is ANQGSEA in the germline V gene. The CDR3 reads CSVEVSGQGDGYTF. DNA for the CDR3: TGCAGCGTTGAAGTCTCGGGACAGGGTGACGGCTACACCTTC.

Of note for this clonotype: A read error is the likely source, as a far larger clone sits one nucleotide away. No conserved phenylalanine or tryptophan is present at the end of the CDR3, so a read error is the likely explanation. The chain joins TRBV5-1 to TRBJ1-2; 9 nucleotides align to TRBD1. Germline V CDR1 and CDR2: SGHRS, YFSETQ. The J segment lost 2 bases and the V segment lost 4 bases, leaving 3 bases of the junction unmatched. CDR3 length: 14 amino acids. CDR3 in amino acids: CASSPGQGNYGYTL. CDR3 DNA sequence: TGCGCCAGCAGCCCTGGACAGGGGAACTATGGCTACACCCTC.

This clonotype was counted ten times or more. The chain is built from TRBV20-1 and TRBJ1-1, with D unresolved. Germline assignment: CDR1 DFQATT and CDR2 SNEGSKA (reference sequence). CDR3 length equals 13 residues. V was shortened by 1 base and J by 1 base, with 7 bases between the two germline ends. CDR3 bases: TGCAGTGCTAGAGGGAGGGCGAACACTGAAGCTTTCTTT. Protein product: CSARGRANTEAFF.

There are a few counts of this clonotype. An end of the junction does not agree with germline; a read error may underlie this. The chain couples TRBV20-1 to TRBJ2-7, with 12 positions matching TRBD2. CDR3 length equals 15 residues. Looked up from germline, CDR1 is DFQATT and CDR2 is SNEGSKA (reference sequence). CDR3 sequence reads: CSADPLAGGFYGQYF. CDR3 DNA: TGCAGTGCTGACCCTCTAGCGGGAGGGTTCTACGGGCAGTACTTC.

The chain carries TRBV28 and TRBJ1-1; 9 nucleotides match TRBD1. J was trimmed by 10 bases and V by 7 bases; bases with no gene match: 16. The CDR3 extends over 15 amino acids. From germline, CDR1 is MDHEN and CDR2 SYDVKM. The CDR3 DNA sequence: TGTGCCAGCATCCCCGTCGGGGGACAGGGAGCCTCAGCTTTCTTT. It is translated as CASIPVGGQGASAFF. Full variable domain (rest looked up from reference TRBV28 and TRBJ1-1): DVKVTQSSRYLVKRTGEKVFLECVQDMDHENMFWYRQDPGLGLRLIYFSYDVKMKEKGDIPEGYSVSREKKERFSLILESASTNQTSMYLCASIPVGGQGASAFFGQGTRLTVV.

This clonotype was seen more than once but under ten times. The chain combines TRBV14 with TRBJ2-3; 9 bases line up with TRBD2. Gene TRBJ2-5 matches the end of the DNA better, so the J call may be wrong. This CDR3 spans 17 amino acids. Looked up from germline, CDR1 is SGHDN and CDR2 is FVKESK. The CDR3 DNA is TGTGCCAGCAGCCAAGACACGGGACTAGCATTTACGGAGACCCAGTACTTC. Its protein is CASSQDTGLAFTETQYF.